The entry below gives a single T cell receptor (beta chain) sequence along with its context. What it binds is not known. It was with unique molecular identifiers that the TCRbeta library was prepared. Each CDR3 protein gets one entry after TCRdb re-called the PCR reads with MiXCR. There are 300,000 or so distinct CDR3 sequences in the sample; 23% occur only once, and 9.5% to 13% lies in the top ten. This sample was taken from a study of T-cell reconstitution after alpha-beta-depleted transplantation in children. The study, taken as a whole, reports: Surviving recipient cells, namely T cells and thymic progenitors, were the source of high day-60 TCRbeta diversity in some patients. Expanded graft clones, several hundred of them, were reportedly the source of alpha-beta T cells about two months after transplant.

CDR1 is SNHLY and CDR2 is FYNNEI in the germline V gene. V lost 7 bases and J lost 4, with 26 bases in between. The CDR3 extends over 17 amino acids. This chain uses TRBV2 with TRBJ2-7; D may be TRBD2 (7 bases). The starting material was PBMCs, mostly from graft donor cells, obtained 180 days after TCRalphabeta/CD19-depleted stem cell transplant. This receptor was taken from a male patient younger than 18 who had a stem cell transplant for acute lymphoblastic leukemia, so the T cells may come from the graft donor. The CDR3, as DNA: TGTGCCAGCACCAAGGCGGGCAATCGGGGGGCGGTTTACGAGCAGTACTTC. This codes for CASTKAGNRGAVYEQYF.